This T cell receptor (beta chain) stems from a study of T cell clones after liver transplantation. Some clones are missing from TCRdb's copy, which holds only in-frame ones; the method was immunoSEQ multiplex PCR. Here the sample spans about 80,000 clones, about 84% being singletons. The sequence derives from a human patient who received a liver transplant. Some T cells may be provided by the graft donor. This specimen was CD4+ T cells from blood, taken 45 to 46 months after liver transplant.

CDR3 in amino acids: CATSRDKASLPLGTDTQYF. CDR3 nucleotide sequence: TGTGCCACCAGCAGAGATAAGGCTAGTCTCCCCCTCGGCACAGATACGCAGTATTTT. The chain combines TRBV15 with TRBJ2-3; D remains ambiguous. V lost 0 bases, J lost 1 base, and 20 bases lay in between. The CDR3 runs to 19 residues. In germline, CDR1 is LNHNV, CDR2 YYDKDF (reference sequence).